This T cell receptor (beta chain) was recorded in a study of control samples from healthy donors and cancer patients. Using immunoSEQ multiplex PCR, the repertoire was profiled, and TCRdb retains in-frame clones only, with some absent. The repertoire has about 58,000 clones, nearly 90% of them found once; the top ten carry around 5.4%. The CDR3 contains 16 residues. Unmatched junction bases numbered 9, after V lost 4 bases and J lost 1 base. CDR1 and CDR2 from the germline V gene are SGHDN and FVKESK. The source is a man in his fifties or sixties with colorectal cancer. The source material was PBMCs. The rearrangement links TRBV14 to TRBJ1-1; 7 positions agree with TRBD1. CDR3 bases: TGTGCCAGCAGCCCGAACCATGGGACAGCGAACACTGAAGCTTTCTTT. It translates to CASSPNHGTANTEAFF.